This T cell receptor beta chain was sequenced during a study of CD8 T cells in ankylosing spondylitis. This clonotype was detected a few times. Its antigen remains unknown. TCR beta libraries were made by quantitative 5'-RACE with molecular barcodes. Via MiXCR, TCRdb re-called the 5' RACE reads, giving one row per CDR3 protein. Seen here are roughly 400,000 distinct CDR3 sequences, 20% to 25% observed once, and the top ten hold around 17%. Trimming took 1 base from V and 2 from J, leaving 11 bases between them. This CDR3 spans 15 amino acids. CDR1 and CDR2 (germline): LGHDT, YNNKEL (reference sequence). Whole-study findings and limits: Disease-linked clones displayed a CD8+ phenotype and appeared relatively rarely in peripheral blood. Significant enrichment of disease-linked clones was reported in matched ankylosing spondylitis synovial fluid. Past studies reported some motif variants in reactive arthritis synovial fluid and blood. Blood from ankylosing spondylitis patients appeared to carry a characteristic roughly 8-variant TCR beta motif.

V is TRBV3-1 and J is TRBJ1-1, with D unclear. This receptor was identified in a male donor with ankylosing spondylitis. Sequenced: blood, either unsorted or a sorted T cell fraction (not recorded which). The CDR3 reads CASSQVPDPNTEAFF. The CDR3 bases are TGTGCCAGCAGCCAAGTCCCAGATCCCAACACTGAAGCTTTCTTT. Looking up the rest from reference TRBV3-1 and TRBJ1-1 gives the full variable domain: DTAVSQTPKYLVTQMGNDKSIKCEQNLGHDTMYWYKQDSKKFLKIMFSYNNKELIINETVPNRFSPKSPDKAHLNLHINSLELGDSAVYFCASSQVPDPNTEAFFGQGTRLTVV.